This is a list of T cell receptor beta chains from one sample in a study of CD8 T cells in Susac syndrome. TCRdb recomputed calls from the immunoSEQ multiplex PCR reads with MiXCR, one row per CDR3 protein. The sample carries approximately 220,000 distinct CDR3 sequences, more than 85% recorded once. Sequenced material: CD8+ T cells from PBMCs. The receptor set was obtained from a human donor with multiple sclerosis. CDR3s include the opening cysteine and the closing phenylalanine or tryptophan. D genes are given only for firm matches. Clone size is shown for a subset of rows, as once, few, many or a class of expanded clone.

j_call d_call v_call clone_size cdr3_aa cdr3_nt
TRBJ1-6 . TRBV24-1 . CATRQGSSVSPLHF TGTGCCACCCGGCAGGGGTCATCCGTCTCACCCCTCCACTTT
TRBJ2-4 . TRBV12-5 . CASETGVLAKNIQYF TGTGCTAGTGAAACGGGGGTCCTAGCCAAAAACATTCAGTACTTC
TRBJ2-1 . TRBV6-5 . CASRTGGPSYNEQFF TGTGCCAGCAGGACCGGGGGGCCGTCATACAATGAGCAGTTCTTC
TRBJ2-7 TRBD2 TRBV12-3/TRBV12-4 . CASSLAPRGQREGYEQYF TGTGCCAGCAGTTTGGCCCCCCGTGGACAGCGGGAGGGTTACGAGCAGTACTTC
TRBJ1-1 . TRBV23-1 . CASSQSRTALNTEAFF TGCGCCAGCAGTCAATCAAGGACGGCCCTGAACACTGAAGCTTTCTTT
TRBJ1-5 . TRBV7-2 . CASSSQVGGQPQHF TGTGCCAGCAGCTCCCAAGTTGGGGGACAGCCCCAGCATTTT
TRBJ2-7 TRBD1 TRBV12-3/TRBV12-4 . CASSAPRGGQGIGTYEQYF TGTGCCAGCAGTGCCCCCCGCGGGGGACAGGGAATCGGTACCTACGAGCAGTACTTC
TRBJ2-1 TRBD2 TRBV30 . CAWSGGLAGERSYNEQFF TGTGCCTGGAGTGGGGGACTAGCGGGAGAACGGTCCTACAATGAGCAGTTCTTC
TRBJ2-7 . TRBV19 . CASSLAHSSYEQYF TGTGCCAGTAGTCTAGCGCACAGCTCCTACGAGCAGTACTTC
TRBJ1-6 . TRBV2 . CASSERVVSPLHF TGTGCCAGCAGTGAGCGGGTAGTCTCACCCCTCCACTTT
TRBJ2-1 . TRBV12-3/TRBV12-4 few CASSFSYEQFF TGTGCCAGCAGTTTTTCTTATGAGCAGTTCTTC
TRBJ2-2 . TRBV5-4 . CASSLAGPSNTGELFF TGTGCCAGCAGCTTGGCCGGGCCCAGTAACACCGGGGAGCTGTTTTTT
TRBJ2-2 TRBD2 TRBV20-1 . CSAVLAGGYTGELFF TGCAGTGCTGTCCTAGCGGGAGGATACACCGGGGAGCTGTTTTTT
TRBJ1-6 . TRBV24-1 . CATSEQGSDSPLHF TGTGCCACCTCCGAACAGGGAAGCGATTCACCCCTCCACTTT